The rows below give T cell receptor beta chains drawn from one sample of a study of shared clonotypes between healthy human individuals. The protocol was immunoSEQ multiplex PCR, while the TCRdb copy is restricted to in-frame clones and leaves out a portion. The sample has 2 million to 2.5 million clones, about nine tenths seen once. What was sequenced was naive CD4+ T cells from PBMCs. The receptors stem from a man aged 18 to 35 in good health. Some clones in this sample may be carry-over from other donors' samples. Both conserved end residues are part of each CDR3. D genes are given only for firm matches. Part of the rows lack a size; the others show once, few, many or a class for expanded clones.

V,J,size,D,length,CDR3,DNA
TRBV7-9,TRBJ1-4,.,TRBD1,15,CASSLPAGTGPKLFF,TGTGCCAGCAGCTTACCTGCCGGGACAGGACCAAAACTGTTTTTT
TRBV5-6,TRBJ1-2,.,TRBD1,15,CASSLVGQGIGGYTF,TGTGCCAGCAGCTTGGTGGGACAGGGAATAGGAGGCTACACCTTC
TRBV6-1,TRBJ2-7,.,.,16,CASSDTFWQSAYEQYF,TGTGCCAGCAGTGACACGTTTTGGCAAAGTGCCTACGAGCAGTACTTC
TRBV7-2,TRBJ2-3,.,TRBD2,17,CASSLLRLAGDTDTQYF,TGTGCCAGCAGCTTACTCCGGCTAGCGGGAGACACAGATACGCAGTATTTT
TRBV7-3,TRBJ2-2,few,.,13,CASSSGNTGELFF,TGTGCCAGCAGCTCGGGGAACACCGGGGAGCTGTTTTTT
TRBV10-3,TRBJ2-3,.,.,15,CAIRGASGHTDTQYF,TGTGCCATCCGAGGCGCGAGCGGTCACACAGATACGCAGTATTTT
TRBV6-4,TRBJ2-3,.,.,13,CASSAVWDSTQYF,TGTGCCAGCAGTGCCGTTTGGGACTCCACGCAGTATTTT
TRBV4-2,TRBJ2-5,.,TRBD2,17,CASSQGTSGTPQETQYF,TGTGCCAGCAGCCAAGGGACTAGCGGGACTCCCCAAGAGACCCAGTACTTC
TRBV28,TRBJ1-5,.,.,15,CASSWAVRLHQPQHF,TGTGCCAGCAGTTGGGCAGTCCGCCTTCATCAGCCCCAGCATTTT
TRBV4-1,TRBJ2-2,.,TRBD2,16,CASSQESGRATGELFF,TGCGCCAGCAGCCAGGAGAGCGGGAGGGCCACCGGGGAGCTGTTTTTT
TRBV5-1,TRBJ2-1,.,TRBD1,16,CASSFEDRGVYNEQFF,TGCGCCAGCAGCTTCGAGGACAGGGGCGTCTACAATGAGCAGTTCTTC
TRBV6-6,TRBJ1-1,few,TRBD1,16,CASRTTTGGENTEAFF,TGTGCCAGCAGAACTACCACAGGGGGCGAGAACACTGAAGCTTTCTTT
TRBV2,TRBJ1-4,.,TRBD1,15,CASSDRGQTNEKLFF,TGTGCCAGCAGTGATAGGGGACAGACGAATGAAAAACTGTTTTTT
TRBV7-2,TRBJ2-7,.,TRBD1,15,CASSVGGLILGEQYF,TGTGCCAGCAGCGTAGGGGGCCTAATCCTGGGGGAGCAGTACTTC
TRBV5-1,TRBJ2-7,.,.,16,CASSLVSGLSSYEQYF,TGCGCCAGCAGCTTGGTTTCAGGTCTATCCTCCTACGAGCAGTACTTC
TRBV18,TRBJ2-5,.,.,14,CASSPRQTQETQYF,TGTGCCAGCTCACCGCGTCAGACCCAAGAGACCCAGTACTTC
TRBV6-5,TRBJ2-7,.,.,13,CASSYVRGYEQYF,TGTGCCAGCAGTTACGTCAGGGGCTACGAGCAGTACTTC
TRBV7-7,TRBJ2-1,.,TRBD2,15,CASSLSLAGVGEQFF,TGTGCCAGCAGCTTGTCACTAGCGGGAGTAGGTGAGCAGTTCTTC
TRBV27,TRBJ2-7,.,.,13,CASSLTSKVEQYF,TGTGCCAGCAGTTTGACTAGTAAGGTGGAGCAGTACTTC
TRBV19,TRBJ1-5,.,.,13,CASSSSSNQPQHF,TGTGCCAGTAGTAGTTCTAGCAATCAGCCCCAGCATTTT
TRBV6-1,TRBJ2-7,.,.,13,CASSIQGGGKQYF,TGTGCCAGCAGTATTCAGGGGGGCGGGAAGCAGTACTTC
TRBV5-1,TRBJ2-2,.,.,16,CASSSGGTATKGELFF,TGCGCCAGCAGTTCGGGAGGGACAGCGACGAAGGGGGAGCTGTTTTTT
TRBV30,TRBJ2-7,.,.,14,CAWSVGAVPYEQYF,TGTGCCTGGAGTGTAGGCGCAGTTCCCTACGAGCAGTACTTC
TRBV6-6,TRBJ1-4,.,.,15,CASSYSSPGRMELFF,TGTGCCAGCAGTTACTCTAGCCCGGGACGAATGGAACTGTTTTTT
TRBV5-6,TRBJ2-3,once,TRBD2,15,CASSGGLAVTDTQYF,TGTGCCAGCAGCGGGGGACTAGCGGTCACAGATACGCAGTATTTT
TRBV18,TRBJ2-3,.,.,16,CASSPITGRSTDTQYF,TGTGCCAGCTCACCAATTACAGGGCGGAGCACAGATACGCAGTATTTT
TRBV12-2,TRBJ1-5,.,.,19,CASRLAARDAPYSNQPQHF,TGTGCAAGTCGCTTAGCGGCACGGGACGCCCCATATAGCAATCAGCCCCAGCATTTT
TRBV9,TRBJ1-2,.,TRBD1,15,CASSVPGQGADGYTF,TGTGCCAGCAGCGTTCCAGGACAGGGGGCGGATGGCTACACCTTC
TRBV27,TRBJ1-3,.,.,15,CASKAGTSSGNTIYF,TGTGCCAGCAAGGCAGGGACCAGCTCTGGAAACACCATATATTTT
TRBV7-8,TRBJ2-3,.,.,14,CASRRGGSTDTQYF,TGTGCCAGCAGAAGGGGGGGCAGCACAGATACGCAGTATTTT
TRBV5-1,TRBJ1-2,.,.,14,CASSLPTGGSGYTF,TGCGCCAGCAGCTTGCCCACGGGAGGGAGTGGCTACACCTTC
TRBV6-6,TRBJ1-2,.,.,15,CASSYQSGSPFGYTF,TGTGCCAGCAGTTACCAGTCGGGATCCCCTTTCGGCTACACCTTC
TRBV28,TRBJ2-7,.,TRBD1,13,CASSTATGYEQYF,TGTGCCAGCAGTACCGCGACAGGGTACGAGCAGTACTTC
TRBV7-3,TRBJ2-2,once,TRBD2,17,CASSLRLRAGGPGELFF,TGTGCCAGCAGCTTAAGACTTCGGGCGGGAGGGCCCGGGGAGCTGTTTTTT
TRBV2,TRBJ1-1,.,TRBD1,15,CASSVLTRGRTEAFF,TGTGCCAGCAGTGTACTCACCAGGGGGCGCACTGAAGCTTTCTTT
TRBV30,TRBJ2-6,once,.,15,CAWSVGKSGANVLTF,TGTGCCTGGAGCGTGGGGAAATCTGGGGCCAACGTCCTGACTTTC
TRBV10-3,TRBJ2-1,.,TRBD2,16,CAISEVKREFRNEQFF,TGTGCCATCAGTGAGGTAAAGCGGGAGTTTAGAAATGAGCAGTTCTTC
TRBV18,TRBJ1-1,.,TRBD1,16,CASSPPGQGFLSEAFF,TGTGCCAGCTCACCCCCGGGACAGGGATTTCTCAGTGAAGCTTTCTTT
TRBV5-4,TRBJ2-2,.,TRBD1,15,CASSSQGAGTGELFF,TGTGCCAGCAGCTCACAGGGGGCCGGCACCGGGGAGCTGTTTTTT
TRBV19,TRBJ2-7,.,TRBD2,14,CASSGLAGTYEQYF,TGTGCCAGTAGCGGACTAGCGGGGACCTACGAGCAGTACTTC
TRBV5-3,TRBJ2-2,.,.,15,CARSFKLTNTGELFF,TGTGCCAGAAGCTTTAAGCTAACGAACACCGGGGAGCTGTTTTTT
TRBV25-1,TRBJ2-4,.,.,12,CASSDFGGGQYF,TGTGCCAGCAGTGATTTCGGGGGTGGACAGTACTTC
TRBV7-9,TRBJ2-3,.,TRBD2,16,CASSVSGRAPEDTQYF,TGTGCCAGCAGTGTTAGCGGGAGGGCCCCAGAGGATACGCAGTATTTT
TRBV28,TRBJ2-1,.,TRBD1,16,CASSLSWTGSYNEQFF,TGTGCCAGCAGTTTATCCTGGACAGGGTCCTACAATGAGCAGTTCTTC
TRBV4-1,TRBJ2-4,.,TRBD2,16,CASSQELAGGGNIQYF,TGCGCCAGCAGCCAAGAGCTAGCGGGAGGGGGAAACATTCAGTACTTC
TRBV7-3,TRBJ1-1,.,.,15,CASSLMGGSATEAFF,TGTGCCAGCAGCTTAATGGGGGGTTCGGCCACTGAAGCTTTCTTT
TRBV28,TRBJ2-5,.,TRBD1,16,CASSSPDRATQETQYF,TGTGCCAGCAGTTCCCCGGACAGGGCCACCCAAGAGACCCAGTACTTC
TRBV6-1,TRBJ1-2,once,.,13,CASGDGGSYGYTF,TGTGCCAGCGGAGATGGGGGCAGCTATGGCTACACCTTC
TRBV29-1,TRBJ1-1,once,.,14,CSVEAPGEGTEAFF,TGCAGCGTTGAAGCCCCAGGGGAAGGCACTGAAGCTTTCTTT
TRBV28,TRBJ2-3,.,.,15,CASSLSGQGVDTQYF,TGTGCCAGCAGTTTATCGGGCCAGGGTGTCGATACGCAGTATTTT
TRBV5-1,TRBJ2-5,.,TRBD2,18,CASSSGTSGRVFQETQYF,TGCGCCAGCAGCAGCGGGACTAGCGGGAGGGTTTTTCAAGAGACCCAGTACTTC
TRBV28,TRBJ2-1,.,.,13,CASSPRRAGEQFF,TGTGCCAGCAGTCCCCGTCGGGCGGGAGAGCAGTTCTTC
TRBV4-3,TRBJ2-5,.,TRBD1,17,CASSQQAGTGGPETQYF,TGCGCCAGCAGCCAACAAGCCGGGACAGGGGGCCCCGAGACCCAGTACTTC
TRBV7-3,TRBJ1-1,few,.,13,CASSSRQNTEAFF,TGTGCCAGCAGCTCCCGACAGAACACTGAAGCTTTCTTT
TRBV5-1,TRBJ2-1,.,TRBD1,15,CASSNRDRGRDEQFF,TGCGCCAGCAGCAACCGGGACAGGGGGCGGGATGAGCAGTTCTTC